This entry is about one TCR beta chain. Its antigen remains unknown. The data belong to a study of cytomegalovirus exposure and HLA in healthy donors. Donors came from a validation cohort of over a hundred subjects, distinct from the first 666-subject cohort. Data came from immunoSEQ multiplex PCR; TCRdb stores just in-frame clones and leaves some out. Altogether 130,000 or so clones are present, 80% to 90% being singletons, with the ten largest covering 0.95% to 1.5%. The germline V gene encodes CDR1 LGHNA and CDR2 YNFKEQ. Trimming removed 4 bases at V and 5 bases at J, with 14 bases between. The CDR3 loop spans 15 amino acids. Study-level points and caveats: Among the CMV-associated chains, three were confirmed in vitro as specific for CMV antigens.

The chain joins TRBV4-2 to TRBJ1-4; D unresolved. The clonotype comes from a young woman in good health and CMV-seronegative. Sequencing was carried out using PBMCs. For the CDR3, the DNA is TGTGCCAGCAGCCTAGAACAGCCACAAAATGAAAAACTGTTTTTT. Amino acid sequence: CASSLEQPQNEKLFF.